This TCR beta chain was profiled in a study of blood T cell repertoires in COVID-19. At the level of the study: Samples came from the United States, Italy and Spain, spanning acute and convalescent COVID-19. PBMCs, B-cell-depleted T cells, or T cells were the source of the cDNA or gDNA that made up the material.

With V trimmed by 5 bases and J by 4 bases, 5 bases remained unmatched. The germline V gene has CDR1 SGHTA and CDR2 FQGNSA. The CDR3 is made up of 15 amino acids. As processed by the authors: Reference gene primer amplification yielded estimated nucleated cell counts. Assay: immunoSEQ multiplex PCR; the TCRdb copy retains only in-frame clones and omits some. D and trimming were read from the DNA, whereas the V and J calls and clone size are those reported in that table. Of about 350,000 clones in the sample, about 93% were seen once. The gene calls are TRBV7-2 and TRBJ2-1; 10 bases are shared with TRBD2. Material for sequencing was peripheral blood. The TCR was taken from a woman between 18 and 29 years old who had recovered from COVID-19. This chain's CDR3 is CASSPSGSGYNEQFF. The CDR3, as DNA: TGTGCCAGCAGCCCTAGCGGGAGCGGGTACAATGAGCAGTTCTTC. Supplemented by reference TRBV7-2 and TRBJ2-1, the full variable domain reads GAGVSQSPSNKVTEKGKDVELRCDPISGHTALYWYRQSLGQGLEFLIYFQGNSAPDKSGLPSDRFSAERTGGSVSTLTIQRTQQEDSAVYLCASSPSGSGYNEQFFGPGTRLTVL.